The 29 T cell receptor beta chains below all came from one sample that was sequenced in a study of T cell responses to AZD1222 COVID-19 vaccine. TCRdb's table, derived via immunoSEQ multiplex PCR, lists solely in-frame clones and lacks some. This sample has some 96,000 clones; around 87% occur once, and the top ten carry 4% to 4.5%. The specimen was peripheral blood, collected on day 0 of MenACWY control vaccination. These receptors were collected from an adult in good health.

The rearrangement uses TRBV13 and TRBJ2-7; 9 bases match TRBD1. Germline CDR1 and CDR2: PRHDT and FYEKMQ (reference sequence). V lost 3 bases and J lost 1; bases outside the gene matches: 4. CDR3 length: 15 amino acids. CDR3 DNA: TGTGCCAGCAGCTTGGGAGGGACAGGGTCCTACGAGCAGTACTTC. It encodes CASSLGGTGSYEQYF.

This clone was observed a handful of times. The chain joins TRBV7-9 to TRBJ1-4; 12 bases match TRBD1. Germline CDR1 SEHNR, CDR2 FQNEAQ (reference sequence). The CDR3 is 16 amino acids. V was clipped by 5 bases and J by 7 bases; unmatched bases: 8. CDR3 protein: CASSGTGGLLGEKLFF. CDR3 DNA sequence: TGTGCCAGCAGCGGGACAGGGGGCTTATTAGGTGAAAAACTGTTTTTT.

The chain couples TRBV5-6 to TRBJ1-1, with D possibly being TRBD1 (5 bases). The CDR3 has 12 amino acids. The germline CDR1 and CDR2 sequences are SGHDT and YYEEEE. Trimming took 2 bases from V and 5 from J, leaving 7 bases between them. CDR3 sequence reads: CASSFGGTEAFF. Written as DNA, the CDR3 is TGTGCCAGCAGCTTTGGGGGGACTGAAGCTTTCTTT.

The J gene is TRBJ1-1, the V gene TRBV6-5, with D hard to call. Per germline, CDR1 MNHEY and CDR2 SVGAGI. This CDR3 spans 13 amino acids. V shed 7 bases and J shed 1 base, with 10 bases lying between them. CDR3 nucleotides: TGTGCCAGCATTAAGACGGGGAACACTGAAGCTTTCTTT. It translates to CASIKTGNTEAFF.

V is TRBV5-4 and J is TRBJ2-1; 7 bases align to TRBD2. The J segment lost 9 bases and the V segment lost 1 base, leaving 13 bases of the junction unmatched. This CDR3 comprises 16 residues. Per germline, CDR1 SGHNT and CDR2 YYREEE (reference sequence). CDR3 protein: CASSLKGGSGIGEQFF. As DNA, the CDR3 is TGTGCCAGCAGCTTGAAGGGAGGCAGCGGGATTGGTGAGCAGTTCTTC.

This rearrangement joins TRBV5-1 to TRBJ2-7; D unclear. The CDR3 is made up of 13 amino acids. Per the germline V gene, CDR1 is SGHRS and CDR2 is YFSETQ. Trimming shortened V by 4 bases and J by 6 bases, and 14 bases separated the two germline ends. In DNA form, the CDR3 reads TGCGCCAGCAGCCTGGGGATCTCGGGCGAGCAGTACTTC. Protein product: CASSLGISGEQYF.

The chain joins TRBV27 to TRBJ1-2, with no clear D. CDR1 is MNHEY and CDR2 is SMNVEV in the germline V gene (reference sequence). This CDR3 comprises 13 residues. Trimming shortened V by 2 bases and J by 2 bases, and 6 bases separated the two germline ends. The CDR3 sequence is CASSLNINYGYTF. The CDR3 region has the DNA TGTGCCAGCAGTTTAAACATAAACTATGGCTACACCTTC.

In its sample, this clone was seen a few times. The chain uses TRBV4-3 and TRBJ1-4, with D maybe TRBD1 (5 bases). V was trimmed by 0 bases and J by 11 bases, leaving 25 bases between them. This CDR3 region has 18 residues. Germline CDR1 is LGHNA and CDR2 is YSLEER. The CDR3 sequence is CASSQDSFSGQRGGKLFF. The CDR3 nucleotides read TGCGCCAGCAGCCAAGATAGCTTCTCGGGGCAGCGTGGAGGCAAACTGTTTTTT.

This clone was observed once. V and J are TRBV29-1 and TRBJ2-2; the match to TRBD2 covers 8 bases. J lost 3 bases, V lost 4 bases, and 4 bases had no gene match. The CDR3 consists of 14 residues. CDR1 is SQVTM and CDR2 is ANQGSEA in the germline V gene. The CDR3: CSVGSSGYTGELFF. CDR3 in DNA: TGCAGCGTTGGGTCTAGCGGGTACACCGGGGAGCTGTTTTTT.

This chain joins TRBV5-4 and TRBJ2-1; D is possibly TRBD2 (6 bases). Germline V gene sequence: CDR1 SGHNT, CDR2 YYREEE (reference sequence). V gave up 1 base and J gave up 9 bases, with 11 bases separating them. The CDR3 loop spans 13 amino acids. In DNA, the CDR3 is TGTGCCAGCAGCTTGATGGGGGGAGGTGAGCAGTTCTTC. This gives the protein CASSLMGGGEQFF.

This clone was found a few times. The chain employs TRBV7-2 and TRBJ1-1, with TRBD1 identical over 8 bases. The V segment lost 2 bases and the J segment 0 bases; nucleotides outside the gene matches: 2. The CDR3 covers 15 residues. CDR1 SGHTA and CDR2 FQGNSA come from the germline V gene. As DNA, the CDR3 is TGTGCCAGCAGCTTACAGGGGGCGATGAACACTGAAGCTTTCTTT. Translated, it gives CASSLQGAMNTEAFF.

The chain recombines TRBV5-5 with TRBJ1-2; possible D gene TRBD1, 6 bases. There are 13 residues in the CDR3. Germline V gene data show CDR1 as SGHKS and CDR2 as YYEKEE (reference sequence). Trimming shortened V by 6 bases and J by 8 bases, and 17 bases separated the two germline ends. CDR3 residues: CASNKGGLQGYTF. The CDR3 DNA reads TGTGCCAGCAACAAGGGGGGACTTCAGGGCTACACCTTC. Looking up the rest from reference TRBV5-5 and TRBJ1-2 gives the full variable domain: DAGVTQSPTHLIKTRGQQVTLRCSPISGHKSVSWYQQVLGQGPQFIFQYYEKEERGRGNFPDRFSARQFPNYSSELNVNALLLGDSALYLCASNKGGLQGYTFGSGTRLTVV.

This clone was found a few times. The chain combines TRBV28 with TRBJ1-5, with a possible D match to TRBD1 (6 bases). The CDR3 runs 19 residues. The V gene lost 7 bases and the J gene lost 0 bases, with 25 bases spanning the gap. Per germline, CDR1 MDHEN and CDR2 SYDVKM. For the CDR3, the DNA is TGTGCCAGCACCAACTTCGGGACAAGGAGGAGGTATAGCAATCAGCCCCAGCATTTT. Its translation: CASTNFGTRRRYSNQPQHF.

The chain joins TRBV27 to TRBJ1-2; D is perhaps TRBD1 (6 bases). The germline V and J ends were trimmed by 3 bases and 3 bases, with 20 bases remaining between them. The CDR3 length is 17 residues. Germline V gene lookup returns CDR1 MNHEY and CDR2 SMNVEV (reference sequence). The CDR3 DNA reads TGTGCCAGCAGTTTTACCGTGATCCCCGGGGGGCACTATGGCTACACCTTC. Encoded protein: CASSFTVIPGGHYGYTF.

The sample holds one count of this clone. This chain connects TRBV7-3 to TRBJ1-6; D gene ambiguous. V lost 5 bases and J 9 bases, leaving 11 bases between the germline ends. The germline gives CDR1 SGHTA, CDR2 FQGTGA. The CDR3 consists of 13 residues. The CDR3 spells CASSPIEGSPLHF. In DNA form, the CDR3 reads TGTGCCAGCAGCCCCATAGAGGGTTCACCCCTCCACTTT.

The chain links TRBV11-1 to TRBJ1-1; 8 bases align to TRBD1. The CDR3 contains 13 residues. CDR1 is SGHAT and CDR2 is FQDESV in the germline V gene (reference sequence). Trimming took 3 bases from V and 6 from J; bases not matched to a gene: 3. CDR3 coding DNA: TGTGCCAGCAGCTTCCACAGGGGGGCTGAAGCTTTCTTT. It specifies CASSFHRGAEAFF.

About this clone itself: The junction departs from germline at one end; a sequencing error may be responsible. The genes are TRBV10-3 and TRBJ1-3; tentative D call: TRBD1 (5 bases). The CDR3 is 16 amino acids. In germline, CDR1 is ENHRY, CDR2 SYGVKD. CDR3: CAIRVWVERSGNTIYF. The DNA for the CDR3 is TGTGCGATCAGGGTCTGGGTAGAGCGATCTGGAAACACCATATATTTT.

The chain uses TRBV30 and TRBJ2-5, with D possibly matching TRBD1 (6 bases). The CDR3 is 13 amino acids. The germline V and J ends were trimmed by 2 bases and 2 bases, with 9 bases remaining between them. In germline, CDR1 is GTSNPN, CDR2 SVGIG (reference sequence). DNA for the CDR3: TGTGCCTGGAGTTACGGACAGCAAGAGACCCAGTACTTC. It is translated as CAWSYGQQETQYF.

V gene TRBV7-3 combines with J gene TRBJ2-2; maybe TRBD2 (6 bases). The CDR3 spans 17 residues. Looked up from germline, CDR1 is SGHTA and CDR2 is FQGTGA. Trimming shortened V by 1 base and J by 2 bases, and 14 bases separated the two germline ends. The CDR3 protein is CASSLNLAIFNTGELFF. The CDR3 bases are TGTGCCAGCAGCTTAAATCTAGCGATCTTCAACACCGGGGAGCTGTTTTTT.

This rearrangement joins TRBV27 to TRBJ1-2; a possible D gene is TRBD1 (6 bases). V was pared by 7 bases and J by 5 bases, with 14 bases between. The CDR3 is made up of 13 amino acids. Germline V gene lookup returns CDR1 MNHEY and CDR2 SMNVEV (reference sequence). The CDR3 DNA sequence: TGTGCCAGCAAGGGGGGGCCAATTTATGGCTACACCTTC. This gives the protein CASKGGPIYGYTF.

V gene TRBV9 combines with J gene TRBJ2-5; D tentatively fits TRBD1 or TRBD2 (5 bases each). This CDR3 is 16 amino acids long. V was shortened by 0 bases and J by 5 bases, with 17 bases between the two germline ends. Germline-derived CDR1 and CDR2 are SGDLS and YYNGEE. CDR3 sequence: CASSVGSGARDETQYF. The CDR3 nucleotides are TGTGCCAGCAGCGTAGGATCCGGGGCCCGGGACGAGACCCAGTACTTC.

This clone has just a few counts. The chain has TRBV19 and TRBJ2-6; 11 bases line up with TRBD2. The germline gives CDR1 LNHDA, CDR2 SQIVND (reference sequence). V lost 6 bases and J lost 0; bases outside the gene matches: 13. CDR3 length: 20 amino acids. The CDR3 spells CASSPGLAALTASGANVLTF. As DNA, the CDR3 is TGTGCCAGTAGCCCGGGACTAGCGGCCCTAACTGCCTCTGGGGCCAACGTCCTGACTTTC.

The chain uses TRBV18 and TRBJ1-2; D unclear. Trimming took 3 bases from V and 2 from J, leaving 10 bases between them. The CDR3 spans 14 residues. Germline V lookup: CDR1 KGHSH, CDR2 LQKENI. Here the CDR3 DNA reads TGTGCCAGCTCACCGCGTCAGATGAACTATGGCTACACCTTC. It yields the protein CASSPRQMNYGYTF.

This sequence joins TRBV5-4 and TRBJ2-5, with a possible D match to TRBD2 (6 bases). This CDR3 is built from 15 residues. Germline values: CDR1 SGHNT, CDR2 YYREEE (reference sequence). V lost 2 bases to trimming and J lost 1 base, with 12 bases between them. This chain's CDR3 is CASSFDLGGQETQYF. The CDR3 DNA is TGTGCCAGCAGCTTTGATCTCGGGGGCCAAGAGACCCAGTACTTC.

This chain connects TRBV29-1 to TRBJ2-5; 7 bases map to TRBD1. J was trimmed by 2 bases and V by 6 bases; bases with no gene match: 6. The CDR3 has 13 amino acids. Per the germline V gene, CDR1 is SQVTM and CDR2 is ANQGSEA. CDR3 in DNA: TGCAGCGTAACCGGGACAGCTCAAGAGACCCAGTACTTC. The encoded protein is CSVTGTAQETQYF.

This rearrangement joins TRBV7-2 to TRBJ1-2, with D unclear. Trimming removed 5 bases at V and 1 base at J, with 17 bases between. Germline values: CDR1 SGHTA, CDR2 FQGNSA. The CDR3 extends over 16 amino acids. The CDR3: CASSPRAAPSNYGYTF. The CDR3 nucleotides read TGTGCCAGCAGCCCCCGGGCAGCCCCAAGTAACTATGGCTACACCTTC.

CDR3 DNA sequence: TGTGCCAGCAGCGCCTCGGGACTAGGGTTTGGCGGCGGGGAGCTGTTTTTT. Its translation is CASSASGLGFGGGELFF. This rearrangement joins TRBV9 to TRBJ2-2, with 8 positions matching TRBD2. The length of the CDR3 is 17 residues. V gave up 3 bases and J gave up 7 bases; unmatched junction bases: 14. The germline gives CDR1 SGDLS, CDR2 YYNGEE.

The chain carries TRBV4-2 and TRBJ1-4; D may be TRBD1 (5 bases). This CDR3 region has 15 residues. CDR1 is LGHNA and CDR2 is YNFKEQ in the germline V gene. V lost 1 base, J lost 6 bases, and 12 bases lay in between. CDR3 sequence (DNA): TGTGCCAGCAGCCAAGGGAGGGGCGGCGATGAAAAACTGTTTTTT. Residues: CASSQGRGGDEKLFF.

V gene TRBV12-3 or TRBV12-4 combines with J gene TRBJ1-2; TRBD1 is a possible D gene (5 bases). V was shortened by 5 bases and J by 8 bases, with 9 bases between the two germline ends. This CDR3 region has 11 residues. CDR3 sequence (DNA): TGTGCCAGCAGTCTCCAGGGAGGCTACACCTTC. Its protein product is CASSLQGGYTF.